This T cell receptor (beta chain) was recovered during a study of immune evolution from preneoplasia to lung adenocarcinoma (dated by TCRdb to the early 2020s). Regarding the complete study: HLA loss of heterozygosity was observed in roughly 6.6%, 14% and 36% of AIS, MIA and ADC lesions, respectively, and was not observed in any AAH lesions. The study profiled immune contexture across lung adenocarcinoma precursors and invasive adenocarcinoma using immune gene expression, TCR sequencing and multiplex immunofluorescence. Resected precursor lesions (AAH, AIS, MIA) and invasive adenocarcinomas were compared with paired morphologically normal lung tissue. Sample size was based on specimen availability rather than a prior power calculation. Whole exome sequencing and methylation data from the same cohort of nodules were integrated with the immune data. In total, the cohort included some 54 patients with pulmonary nodules, all of whom underwent surgical resection. TCR sequencing data came from approximately 56 patients. According to the study, roughly 110 samples were used for TCR sequencing. POLYSOLVER was used to infer Class I HLA alleles from exome data, while LOHHLA was used to detect allele-specific HLA loss. Results the study describes overall, beyond this receptor: Because every patient came from Japan and China, how well the results apply to Western populations was uncertain. The highest T cell clonality was observed in KRAS-mutant nodules compared with EGFR-mutant or double wild-type lesions. The findings reflected association rather than direct causation, and larger cohorts with long-term follow-up and longitudinal biopsies were considered necessary. Normal lung had the highest top T cell clone frequencies, and these frequencies appeared to fall progressively from AAH through AIS, MIA and invasive adenocarcinoma. Clonality was highest in normal lung, while later-stage lesions appeared to show lower clonality but higher T cell density and diversity.

This clone came up a few times. Its antigen is unknown. No base qualities exist here, and no much larger clone lies one base off it. The immunoSEQ hsTCRbeta Kit was used to sequence TCR beta CDR3 regions from DNA. On the authors' methods: TCR sequencing data were analysed with the ImmunoSEQ Analyzer. T cell clonality was defined as 1 minus Pielou's evenness, calculated on productive rearrangements. To measure T cell diversity, the inverse Simpson index was applied to productive templates. T cell density was defined as TCR beta template counts normalized to usable DNA, with usable DNA estimated by amplification and sequencing of housekeeping genes. Two-sided Kruskal-Wallis tests were used to compare TCR metrics between histologic stages. TCRdb obtained this table from immuneACCESS and retained in-frame rearrangements with V and J assigned. These tables miss some clones; where compared with another copy, unresolved V genes account for less than half of the shortfall, and the remainder is unexplained. Clonal size and the V and J genes are those of that table, whereas D and trimming came from the DNA. The sample table records 10,000 or so clones; 88% of these occur just once. The top ten clonotypes cover about 2.8% of the sample.

CDR1 and CDR2, looked up from the germline V gene, are MDHEN and SYDVKM. From the cysteine through the phenylalanine, the CDR3 covers 15 amino acids. The kept DNA is CDR3 alone, 45 bases in frame from the first base. Trimming costs V 4 bases and J 1 base, and their ends lie 13 bases apart. The patients had resection in Japan or China between about 2013 and 2017. Histologic diagnosis of each case was confirmed independently by two lung cancer pathologists on H&E slides. For nucleic acid extraction, premalignant or tumor cells were enriched by macro-dissection following pathologic assessment. DNA was isolated from FFPE tissue using the AllPrep DNA/RNA FFPE Kit.

The chain links TRBV28 with TRBJ1-1; TRBD1 is perhaps the D gene, given 6 matching bases. Sequencing used FFPE invasive lung adenocarcinoma tissue. Taken with the paper, the label for cell subset or site translates to: frankly invasive lung adenocarcinoma (ADC). This TCR derives from a person between 65 and 80 years old with invasive lung adenocarcinoma. Some clones in this sample may be carry-over from other donors' samples. The nucleotide sequence is given as TGTGCCAGCAGTTCCCAGGGGAGGGGGAACACTGAAGCTTTCTTT. It translates as CASSSQGRGNTEAFF. The CDR3 plus the reference TRBV28 and TRBJ1-1 genes for the other parts give the full variable domain: DVKVTQSSRYLVKRTGEKVFLECVQDMDHENMFWYRQDPGLGLRLIYFSYDVKMKEKGDIPEGYSVSREKKERFSLILESASTNQTSMYLCASSSQGRGNTEAFFGQGTRLTVV.